This TCR beta chain is drawn from a study of blood T cell repertoires in COVID-19. Germline assignment: CDR1 MGHRA and CDR2 YSYEKL. V lost 3 bases and J 3 bases, leaving 12 bases between the germline ends. This CDR3 comprises 14 residues. Original methodology: Cell counts per sample came from amplifying reference gene primers. Produced via immunoSEQ multiplex PCR; TCRdb's table is partial and in-frame only. V and J calls and clone size come straight from that table; D and trimming were deduced from the DNA. This table holds roughly 70,000 clones, 86% found once. This receptor was taken from a man aged 50 or older with active COVID-19. The chain couples TRBV4-1 to TRBJ2-7; D may be TRBD1 (6 bases). The sample taken for sequencing was peripheral blood. Here the CDR3 DNA reads TGCGCCAGCAGCCAGGGGACAAGGGACTACGAGCAGTACTTC. Translating gives CASSQGTRDYEQYF.